The 32 T cell receptor beta chains listed next were all sequenced from one sample in a study of blood T cell repertoires in COVID-19. Sequencing was performed with immunoSEQ multiplex PCR; in TCRdb, only in-frame clones are kept and a portion is missing. The sample contains some 200,000 clones, 87% of which appear only once. Sequencing was performed on PBMCs or T cells enriched from blood (not recorded which). The receptors derive from a man aged 18 to 30 with acute COVID-19.

The DNA of the CDR3 is TGTGCCAGCAGCGTAGAGGCGGGAGGGGGGAATGAGCAGTTCTTC. This codes for CASSVEAGGGNEQFF. V and J are TRBV9 and TRBJ2-1, with TRBD2 identical over 9 bases. The CDR3 is made up of 15 amino acids. J was trimmed by 7 bases and V by 0 bases; bases with no gene match: 5. The V gene's germline CDR1 is SGDLS and CDR2 YYNGEE.

This sequence joins TRBV27 and TRBJ2-7; 14 bases match TRBD2. Trimming at V came to 4 bases and at J to 0 bases, leaving 17 bases not matched to a gene. This CDR3 is 21 amino acids long. From germline, CDR1 is MNHEY and CDR2 SMNVEV (reference sequence). CDR3 in DNA: TGTGCCAGCAGTTCGTCAGGACTAGCGGGAGGCCGGGCCGGGGTCTCCTACGAGCAGTACTTC. It encodes CASSSSGLAGGRAGVSYEQYF.

The V and J genes are TRBV4-1 and TRBJ2-2; 11 nucleotides agree with TRBD2. The CDR3 extends over 18 amino acids. V dropped 1 base and J dropped 4; count of bases not matched to a gene: 8. Germline CDR1 is MGHRA and CDR2 is YSYEKL. CDR3 bases: TGCGCCAGCAGCCAAGTCACTAGCGGGAGCGCGGTCACCGGGGAGCTGTTTTTT. It specifies CASSQVTSGSAVTGELFF.

The chain joins TRBV5-6 to TRBJ2-1; 11 positions agree with TRBD2. V gave up 1 base and J gave up 10 bases; unmatched junction bases: 10. Germline CDR1 is SGHDT and CDR2 is YYEEEE. This CDR3 spans 16 amino acids. CDR3 amino acids: CASSLLTSGTGWEQFF. CDR3 sequence (DNA): TGTGCCAGCAGCTTGTTGACTAGCGGGACAGGGTGGGAGCAGTTCTTC.

V gene TRBV19 combines with J gene TRBJ2-1, with D maybe TRBD1 (5 bases). The CDR3 length is 14 residues. V lost 7 bases, J lost 2 bases, and 12 bases lay in between. CDR1 and CDR2 (germline): LNHDA, SQIVND (reference sequence). The CDR3 reads CASKQGLAYNEQFF. The DNA for the CDR3 is TGTGCCAGTAAGCAGGGCCTTGCCTACAATGAGCAGTTCTTC.

The chain carries TRBV7-9 and TRBJ1-1; D uncertain. The germline V and J ends were trimmed by 5 bases and 7 bases, with 17 bases remaining between them. This CDR3 has 14 amino acids. CDR1 SEHNR and CDR2 FQNEAQ come from the germline V gene (reference sequence). This CDR3 is CASSPPVGQLEAFF. DNA for the CDR3: TGTGCCAGCAGCCCCCCAGTTGGGCAACTTGAAGCTTTCTTT.

This chain uses TRBV14 with TRBJ2-3; possibly TRBD2 for D (6 bases). The CDR3 loop spans 17 amino acids. Germline V gives CDR1 SGHDN, CDR2 FVKESK. V lost 1 base to trimming and J lost 2 bases, with 16 bases between them. The CDR3 DNA sequence: TGTGCCAGCAGCCAAGGTCTCCGGGGCGGGAACACAGATACGCAGTATTTT. Its translation: CASSQGLRGGNTDTQYF.

This clone appeared a single time. The chain is built from TRBV4-1 and TRBJ2-5, with 7 bases lining up with TRBD2. CDR1 is MGHRA and CDR2 is YSYEKL in the germline V gene. This CDR3 is built from 15 residues. V was pared by 4 bases and J by 5 bases, with 10 bases of the junction left unmatched. The CDR3 reads CASSRIIAGRETQYF. CDR3 sequence (DNA): TGCGCCAGCAGCCGCATAATAGCGGGCAGGGAGACCCAGTACTTC.

The genes are TRBV7-9 and TRBJ1-1, with 7 positions matching TRBD1. J gave up 4 bases and V 0 bases, and 5 bases lay outside the gene matches. CDR3 size: 15 residues. Germline V gene data show CDR1 as SEHNR and CDR2 as FQNEAQ (reference sequence). CDR3 region: CASSLAQGYVTEAFF. CDR3 bases: TGTGCCAGCAGCTTAGCACAGGGGTATGTCACTGAAGCTTTCTTT.

The CDR3 sequence: CASSSWGQGNTDTQYF. DNA for the CDR3: TGCGCCAGCAGCTCTTGGGGACAGGGGAACACAGATACGCAGTATTTT. V usage is TRBV5-1 and J usage is TRBJ2-3, with TRBD1 matching over 10 bases. The CDR3 is made up of 16 amino acids. V was clipped by 3 bases and J by 2 bases; unmatched bases: 6. The V gene's germline CDR1 is SGHRS and CDR2 YFSETQ.

The chain carries TRBV4-1 and TRBJ2-1; D unclear. From germline, CDR1 is MGHRA and CDR2 YSYEKL. The V end lost 1 base, the J end lost 9 bases, and 13 bases lay between the germline ends. This CDR3 has 14 amino acids. The CDR3 sequence is CASSQVPQTAEQFF. DNA of the CDR3: TGCGCCAGCAGCCAAGTTCCGCAGACTGCTGAGCAGTTCTTC.

This clone was detected only a few times. Other nucleotide sequences from this sample produce the same CDR3. V and J are TRBV19 and TRBJ1-5, with a weak D call TRBD1 (6 bases). The germline gives CDR1 LNHDA, CDR2 SQIVND (reference sequence). This CDR3 spans 14 amino acids. Trimming left V 2 bases short and J 3 bases short, with 8 bases between. Here the CDR3 reads CASSISGDNQPQHF. The CDR3 DNA is TGTGCCAGTAGTATATCAGGGGACAATCAGCCCCAGCATTTT.

This chain uses TRBV13 with TRBJ1-2; tentatively, D is TRBD1 (6 bases). Between the trimmed V and J ends, which lost 1 base and 8 bases, there was a span of 11 bases. The CDR3 is 13 amino acids. Germline V gives CDR1 PRHDT, CDR2 FYEKMQ (reference sequence). Here the CDR3 DNA reads TGTGCCAGCAGCTTAGCAGGGGCGTACGGCTACACCTTC. Protein sequence: CASSLAGAYGYTF.

The chain recombines TRBV9 with TRBJ2-7; 9 nucleotides match TRBD1. This CDR3 is built from 16 residues. With V trimmed by 4 bases and J by 1 base, 9 bases remained unmatched. CDR1 is SGDLS, CDR2 YYNGEE, per germline. Here the CDR3 reads CASSPTPGQGSYEQYF. In DNA, the CDR3 is TGTGCCAGCAGCCCTACCCCGGGACAGGGTTCCTACGAGCAGTACTTC.

This chain links TRBV11-3 with TRBJ1-6; unclear D gene. Germline V gene sequence: CDR1 SGHNT, CDR2 YENEEA. The V end was cut by 5 bases, the J end by 10 bases, with 9 bases between. This CDR3 is built from 12 residues. For the CDR3, the DNA is TGTGCCAGCAGCACTCCGAGGTCACCCCTCCACTTT. Its translation: CASSTPRSPLHF. Complete variable domain (other parts from reference TRBV11-3 and TRBJ1-6): EAGVVQSPRYKIIEKKQPVAFWCNPISGHNTLYWYLQNLGQGPELLIRYENEEAVDDSQLPKDRFSAERLKGVDSTLKIQPAELGDSAVYLCASSTPRSPLHFGNGTRLTVT.

The chain is built from TRBV30 and TRBJ2-2; possible D gene TRBD1, 6 bases. With 3 bases removed from V and 3 bases from J, the gap between germline ends came to 11 bases. In germline, CDR1 is GTSNPN, CDR2 SVGIG (reference sequence). The CDR3 runs to 14 residues. The CDR3 sequence is CAWRGARDTGELFF. The CDR3 DNA sequence: TGTGCCTGGAGGGGGGCGCGTGACACCGGGGAGCTGTTTTTT.

V gene TRBV6-5 combines with J gene TRBJ2-1, with 10 bases identical to TRBD2. CDR3 size: 14 residues. The V and J ends lost 6 bases and 4 bases, in that order; junction bases with no gene match: 3. Germline V gene lookup returns CDR1 MNHEY and CDR2 SVGAGI. The CDR3 DNA reads TGTGCCAGCAGGCTTAGCGGGAGGTACAATGAGCAGTTCTTC. Its protein product is CASRLSGRYNEQFF.

This clone showed up many times. This rearrangement joins TRBV2 to TRBJ2-7, with D unclear. Germline assignment: CDR1 SNHLY and CDR2 FYNNEI. The V gene lost 3 bases and the J gene lost 0 bases, with 15 bases spanning the gap. This CDR3 is 16 amino acids long. This CDR3 is CASSEGHQVSSYEQYF. The CDR3 region has the DNA TGTGCCAGCAGTGAGGGTCATCAGGTCAGCTCCTACGAGCAGTACTTC.

The chain is built from TRBV27 and TRBJ2-5; a weak D match, TRBD2 (5 bases). V was cut by 2 bases and J by 4 bases, with 8 bases left in between. The CDR3 is 13 amino acids. The germline CDR1 and CDR2 sequences are MNHEY and SMNVEV (reference sequence). CDR3 amino acids: CASSLQEGETQYF. DNA of the CDR3: TGTGCCAGCAGTTTACAAGAGGGAGAGACCCAGTACTTC.

The V gene is TRBV29-1, the J gene TRBJ2-5; a possible D gene is TRBD2 (5 bases). Per the germline V gene, CDR1 is SQVTM and CDR2 is ANQGSEA. Trimming pared 6 bases from V and 5 bases from J, leaving 13 bases between. The CDR3 covers 12 residues. The CDR3 region has the DNA TGCAGCGTGTGGCTATCGGGGGAGACCCAGTACTTC. Its protein is CSVWLSGETQYF.

This clone was counted a few times. This chain joins TRBV4-2 and TRBJ1-1; the D is unclear. CDR1 and CDR2 from the germline V gene are LGHNA and YNFKEQ. The CDR3 loop spans 14 amino acids. Trimming removed 1 base from V and 3 bases from J, with 9 bases in between. The CDR3 sequence: CASSQVSSYTEAFF. DNA for the CDR3: TGTGCCAGCAGCCAAGTCTCCAGTTACACTGAAGCTTTCTTT.

The chain links TRBV30 to TRBJ2-5; TRBD2 might be the D (6 bases). V shed 4 bases and J shed 0 bases, with 15 bases lying between them. This CDR3 comprises 15 residues. CDR1 is GTSNPN and CDR2 is SVGIG in the germline V gene (reference sequence). The CDR3 coding sequence is TGTGCCTGGAAACCGGGACTCTCGTACCAAGAGACCCAGTACTTC. Residues: CAWKPGLSYQETQYF.

The chain has TRBV28 and TRBJ2-4, with 8 bases identical to TRBD1. Germline V gene data show CDR1 as MDHEN and CDR2 as SYDVKM. This CDR3 is 17 amino acids long. The V segment lost 4 bases and the J segment 0 bases; nucleotides outside the gene matches: 8. The CDR3 DNA reads TGTGCCAGCAGTTCATCAGGGGGCAGTGGAGCCAAAAACATTCAGTACTTC. Its protein product is CASSSSGGSGAKNIQYF.

This chain uses TRBV28 with TRBJ1-5, with 7 bases that match TRBD1. Germline V gives CDR1 MDHEN, CDR2 SYDVKM. V lost 7 bases and J lost 3; bases outside the gene matches: 6. The CDR3 has 14 residues. The CDR3 sequence is CASTTDRDNQPQHF. In DNA form, the CDR3 reads TGTGCCAGCACTACCGACAGGGACAATCAGCCCCAGCATTTT.

The chain couples TRBV7-9 to TRBJ2-3; no clear D gene. Looked up from germline, CDR1 is SEHNR and CDR2 is FQNEAQ (reference sequence). This CDR3 region has 11 residues. V was pared by 5 bases and J by 3 bases, with 3 bases between. The CDR3 sequence is CASSETDTQYF. CDR3 bases: TGTGCCAGCAGCGAGACAGATACGCAGTATTTT.

This clone was observed once. The chain has TRBV6-5 and TRBJ2-7, with 8 bases aligning to TRBD1. The germline gives CDR1 MNHEY, CDR2 SVGAGI. The V segment lost 5 bases and the J segment 4 bases; nucleotides outside the gene matches: 7. The CDR3 contains 14 residues. The CDR3 DNA reads TGTGCCAGCAGTCGGGGACAGGCTTCATACGAGCAGTACTTC. The encoded protein is CASSRGQASYEQYF.

The rearrangement links TRBV12-2 to TRBJ2-2; the table calls TRBD2, which could not be checked here. TRBV12-2 is shown as a pseudogene. CDR3 length: 20 residues. CDR3 DNA sequence: TGTGCAAGTCGCTTAGTTAAAGGACTGCCAGAATTCGCGAACACCGGGGAGCTGTTTTTT. Translation gives CASRLVKGLPEFANTGELFF.

This chain uses TRBV7-9 with TRBJ1-5; TRBD1 agrees at 7 bases. The germline V gene encodes CDR1 SEHNR and CDR2 FQNEAQ (reference sequence). V lost 4 bases, J lost 6 bases, and 9 bases stayed unmatched. CDR3 length: 15 amino acids. This CDR3 is CASSSGTAYGQPQHF. CDR3 DNA: TGTGCCAGCAGCTCCGGGACAGCTTACGGTCAGCCCCAGCATTTT.

CDR3 nucleotide sequence: TGTGCCAGCAGGGACAGGACTGAAGCTTTCTTT. Its protein product is CASRDRTEAFF. This chain joins TRBV28 and TRBJ1-1; 7 positions match TRBD1. Per germline, CDR1 MDHEN and CDR2 SYDVKM. Unmatched junction bases numbered 0, after V lost 6 bases and J lost 5 bases. The CDR3 totals 11 residues.

The gene calls are TRBV9 and TRBJ2-1, with 11 bases that match TRBD2. Germline lookup yields CDR1 SGDLS and CDR2 YYNGEE. Trimming at V came to 0 bases and at J to 4 bases, leaving 6 bases not matched to a gene. This CDR3 has 17 residues. The CDR3 is CASSVGLAGGPYNEQFF. DNA for the CDR3: TGTGCCAGCAGCGTAGGGCTAGCGGGAGGCCCGTACAATGAGCAGTTCTTC.

The chain joins TRBV5-1 to TRBJ2-2, with a tentative D call TRBD1 (5 bases). Germline lookup yields CDR1 SGHRS and CDR2 YFSETQ. The CDR3 extends over 17 amino acids. V was pared by 2 bases and J by 1 base, with 15 bases between. The CDR3 is CASSFTLPTENTGELFF. The CDR3, as DNA: TGCGCCAGCAGCTTTACCCTACCGACAGAGAACACCGGGGAGCTGTTTTTT. Based on the CDR3 plus reference TRBV5-1 and TRBJ2-2, the full variable domain is KAGVTQTPRYLIKTRGQQVTLSCSPISGHRSVSWYQQTPGQGLQFLFEYFSETQRNKGNFPGRFSGRQFSNSRSEMNVSTLELGDSALYLCASSFTLPTENTGELFFGEGSRLTVL.

The chain recombines TRBV29-1 with TRBJ2-7; 10 bases are shared with TRBD2. The ends lost 7 bases at V and 2 bases at J; junction bases unmatched: 11. In germline, CDR1 is SQVTM, CDR2 ANQGSEA. The CDR3 is 15 amino acids. The CDR3 spells CSARLAGDGTYEQYF. CDR3 coding DNA: TGCAGCGCTCGACTAGCGGGTGATGGGACCTACGAGCAGTACTTC.